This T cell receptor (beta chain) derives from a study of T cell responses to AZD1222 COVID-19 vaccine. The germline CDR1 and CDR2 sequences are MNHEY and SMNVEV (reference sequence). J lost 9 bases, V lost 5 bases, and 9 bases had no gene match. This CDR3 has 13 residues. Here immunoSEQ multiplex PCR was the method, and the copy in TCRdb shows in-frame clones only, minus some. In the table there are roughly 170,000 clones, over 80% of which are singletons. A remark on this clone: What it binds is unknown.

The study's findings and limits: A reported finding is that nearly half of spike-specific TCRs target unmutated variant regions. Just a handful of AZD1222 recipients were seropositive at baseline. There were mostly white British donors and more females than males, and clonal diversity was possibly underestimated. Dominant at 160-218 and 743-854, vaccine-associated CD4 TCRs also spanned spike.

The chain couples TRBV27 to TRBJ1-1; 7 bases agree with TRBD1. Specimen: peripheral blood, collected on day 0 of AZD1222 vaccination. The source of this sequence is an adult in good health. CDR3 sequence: CASSRPGQQKAFF. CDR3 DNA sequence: TGTGCCAGCAGTCGTCCGGGACAGCAAAAAGCTTTCTTT.